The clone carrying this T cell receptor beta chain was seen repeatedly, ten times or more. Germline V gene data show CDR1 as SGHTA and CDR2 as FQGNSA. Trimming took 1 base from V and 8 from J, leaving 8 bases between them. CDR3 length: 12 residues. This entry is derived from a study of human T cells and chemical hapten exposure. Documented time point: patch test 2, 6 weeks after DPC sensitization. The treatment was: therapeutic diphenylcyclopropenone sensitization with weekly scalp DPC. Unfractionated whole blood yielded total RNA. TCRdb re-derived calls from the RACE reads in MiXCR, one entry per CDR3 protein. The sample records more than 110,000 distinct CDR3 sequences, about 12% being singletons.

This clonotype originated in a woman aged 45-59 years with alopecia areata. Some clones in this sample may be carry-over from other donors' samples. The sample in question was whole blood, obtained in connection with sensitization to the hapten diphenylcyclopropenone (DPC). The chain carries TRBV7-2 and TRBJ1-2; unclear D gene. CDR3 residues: CASSLEAGGYTF. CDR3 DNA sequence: TGTGCCAGCAGCTTAGAAGCGGGCGGCTACACCTTC.